These 32 T cell receptor beta chains were sequenced from one sample in a study of early T cells in non-severe SARS-CoV-2 infection. TCRdb re-called the 5' RACE reads with MiXCR, one entry per CDR3 protein. The sample includes tens of thousands of distinct CDR3 sequences, about an eighth seen only once; the top ten take around 3.6%. Sample: whole blood. The receptors were gathered from an adult who was a healthcare worker with PCR-confirmed SARS-CoV-2 infection or an uninfected control (not recorded which).

This chain connects TRBV29-1 to TRBJ2-7, with D maybe TRBD1 (5 bases). The CDR3 totals 13 residues. CDR1 is SQVTM, CDR2 ANQGSEA, per germline. The V end was cut by 4 bases, the J end by 4 bases, with 14 bases between. This CDR3 is CSVVEQGRYEQYF. The CDR3 coding sequence is TGCAGCGTTGTGGAGCAGGGCCGGTACGAGCAGTACTTC.

This clonotype appeared a few times. The gene calls are TRBV20-1 and TRBJ1-2, with a weak D call TRBD1 (5 bases). The germline V and J ends were trimmed by 4 bases and 0 bases, with 18 bases remaining between them. The CDR3 spans 16 residues. CDR1 and CDR2 (germline): DFQATT, SNEGSKA (reference sequence). CDR3 in DNA: TGCAGTGCTACTAGGGGCGAAATGAAAGCTAACTATGGCTACACCTTC. This sequence encodes CSATRGEMKANYGYTF.

V is TRBV10-2 and J is TRBJ2-7, with a weak D call TRBD2 (6 bases). Germline V CDR1 and CDR2: WSHSY, SAAADI. CDR3 length equals 18 residues. Deletions cut 3 bases from V and 3 bases from J, with 24 bases between. The CDR3 region has the DNA TGCGCCAGCAGTGATGTAGGGCAAGTGGGGACTCCTCTCTACGAGCAGTACTTC. Translated: CASSDVGQVGTPLYEQYF.

This clonotype was recorded many times. The chain has TRBV4-2 and TRBJ2-7; 8 nucleotides match TRBD2. Germline V gene data show CDR1 as LGHNA and CDR2 as YNFKEQ. After removal of 4 bases from V and 7 bases from J, the junction contained 12 bases not matched to a gene. The CDR3 consists of 15 residues. The CDR3 reads CASSRETSTGGEQYF. DNA for the CDR3: TGTGCCAGCAGCCGTGAAACTAGCACGGGGGGGGAGCAGTACTTC.

In its sample, this clonotype was seen many times. CDR3 DNA: TGTGCCAGCTGCCCAGGGGATAGCTCCTACAATGAGCAGTTCTTC. Its translation is CASCPGDSSYNEQFF. J is TRBJ2-1 and V is TRBV28; possibly TRBD1 for D (6 bases). From germline, CDR1 is MDHEN and CDR2 SYDVKM. The CDR3 loop spans 15 amino acids. Between the trimmed V and J ends, which lost 8 bases and 0 bases, there was a span of 14 bases.

V and J are TRBV7-3 and TRBJ2-2; 9 nucleotides align to TRBD2. The V and J ends lost 5 bases and 4 bases, in that order; junction bases with no gene match: 8. The length of the CDR3 is 16 residues. Per germline, CDR1 SGHTA and CDR2 FQGTGA. CDR3 sequence reads: CASSPSAGGSTGELFF. In DNA, the CDR3 is TGTGCCAGCAGCCCCTCTGCGGGGGGGAGCACCGGGGAGCTGTTTTTT.

This chain connects TRBV5-1 to TRBJ2-1, with TRBD1 as a possible D gene (5 bases). This CDR3 contains 14 residues. Germline CDR1 SGHRS, CDR2 YFSETQ. The V end lost 3 bases, the J end lost 9 bases, and 16 bases lay between the germline ends. The CDR3 reads CASSSGWTQGEQFF. The CDR3, as DNA: TGCGCCAGCAGCTCCGGATGGACCCAGGGTGAGCAGTTCTTC. Full variable domain (rest looked up from reference TRBV5-1 and TRBJ2-1): KAGVTQTPRYLIKTRGQQVTLSCSPISGHRSVSWYQQTPGQGLQFLFEYFSETQRNKGNFPGRFSGRQFSNSRSEMNVSTLELGDSALYLCASSSGWTQGEQFFGPGTRLTVL.

The CDR3 loop is CASSLGTQQGYEQYF. The CDR3 nucleotides read TGCGCCAGCAGCCTCGGTACTCAACAGGGCTACGAGCAGTACTTC. The chain links TRBV5-1 to TRBJ2-7, with D possibly being TRBD1 (6 bases). In germline, CDR1 is SGHRS, CDR2 YFSETQ. Trimming stripped 4 bases from V and 3 bases from J, with 17 bases between. CDR3 length: 15 amino acids.

This clonotype has a count of ten or more. The chain recombines TRBV3-1 with TRBJ1-5, with D unclear. CDR3 length equals 14 residues. V was trimmed by 2 bases and J by 2 bases, leaving 7 bases between them. Germline-derived CDR1 and CDR2 are LGHDT and YNNKEL (reference sequence). The CDR3: CASSQSGGNQPQHF. DNA of the CDR3: TGTGCCAGCAGCCAATCCGGGGGCAATCAGCCCCAGCATTTT.

This clonotype turned up a few times. The V call is TRBV7-8, the J call TRBJ1-4; 8 nucleotides agree with TRBD1. The germline V gene encodes CDR1 SGHVS and CDR2 FQNEAQ. This CDR3 is 15 amino acids long. V was clipped by 6 bases and J by 6 bases; unmatched bases: 9. The CDR3 nucleotides read TGTGCCAGCAGGGACGCAGGGGGCGCGGATGAAAAACTGTTTTTT. This encodes CASRDAGGADEKLFF.

This clonotype was observed many times. The chain recombines TRBV5-4 with TRBJ2-1; TRBD2 might be the D (5 bases). CDR1 is SGHNT, CDR2 YYREEE, per germline (reference sequence). The CDR3 contains 14 residues. Between the trimmed V and J ends, which lost 2 bases and 5 bases, there was a span of 11 bases. CDR3 bases: TGTGCCAGCAGCTTCGCGGGTACGAACAATGAGCAGTTCTTC. Translating it yields CASSFAGTNNEQFF.

This clonotype was picked up many times. This chain links TRBV5-4 with TRBJ1-2; D not certain. The V gene's germline CDR1 is SGHNT and CDR2 YYREEE (reference sequence). Trimming took 2 bases from V and 0 from J, leaving 8 bases between them. The CDR3 sequence is 14 residues long. CDR3 coding DNA: TGTGCCAGCAGCTTTGCAGGTTCTAACTATGGCTACACCTTC. Its translation: CASSFAGSNYGYTF.

The sample holds many counts of this clonotype. CDR3 bases: TGCAGTGCTAGCCTTGGACTAGCGGGAGGGCACTCCTACGAGCAGTACTTC. Protein sequence: CSASLGLAGGHSYEQYF. The chain uses TRBV20-1 and TRBJ2-7; 15 bases match TRBD2. Germline trimming cut 3 bases from V and 0 bases from J; bases unmatched to any gene: 6. Germline V gene sequence: CDR1 DFQATT, CDR2 SNEGSKA (reference sequence). CDR3 length equals 17 residues.

The rearrangement joins TRBV29-1 to TRBJ2-3; 13 nucleotides line up with TRBD2. This CDR3 has 13 amino acids. Trimming removed 7 bases from V and 5 bases from J; junction bases left unmatched: 3. Germline CDR1 SQVTM, CDR2 ANQGSEA. CDR3 sequence reads: CSGTSGRGDTQYF. The CDR3 bases are TGCAGCGGGACTAGCGGGAGAGGAGATACGCAGTATTTT.

The rearrangement joins TRBV7-9 to TRBJ2-3; TRBD2 agrees at 7 bases. CDR1 is SEHNR and CDR2 is FQNEAQ in the germline V gene (reference sequence). The CDR3 runs to 15 residues. Trimming cost V 5 bases and J 4 bases; bases outside gene matches: 9. The CDR3 region is CASSPSGNVADTQYF. The CDR3 DNA follows: TGTGCCAGCAGCCCGAGCGGGAATGTCGCAGATACGCAGTATTTT.

The genes are TRBV2 and TRBJ2-3, with D possibly TRBD2 on 5 matching bases. The CDR3 consists of 13 residues. The ends were cut back, 8 bases at V and 6 bases at J, with 15 bases in the middle. Germline loops: CDR1 SNHLY, CDR2 FYNNEI. CDR3 protein: CASSPSPGDTQYF. The CDR3 nucleotides are TGTGCCAGCTCCCCTAGCCCGGGGGATACGCAGTATTTT.

The V and J genes are TRBV12-3 or TRBV12-4 and TRBJ1-2; 7 bases fit TRBD1. The CDR3 consists of 14 residues. V lost 7 bases to trimming and J lost 3 bases; unmatched junction nucleotides: 8. The CDR3 spells CASTIQGIDYGYTF. The CDR3 nucleotides read TGTGCCAGCACCATACAGGGGATCGACTATGGCTACACCTTC.

The V gene is TRBV6-1, the J gene TRBJ1-4; perhaps TRBD1 as D (6 bases). Trimming took off 6 bases at V and 5 bases at J, with 19 bases between the two ends. In germline, CDR1 is MNHNS, CDR2 SASEGT. The CDR3 runs to 16 residues. The DNA of the CDR3 is TGTGCCAGCAGCCCAAATCAGGGGATTCGGAATGAAAAACTGTTTTTT. It codes for CASSPNQGIRNEKLFF.

This clonotype was seen ten or more times. The CDR3 loop reads CASSTAGEETQYF. The CDR3 bases are TGCGCCAGCAGCACTGCTGGGGAAGAGACCCAGTACTTC. The V gene is TRBV5-1, the J gene TRBJ2-5; D is unclear. This CDR3 spans 13 amino acids. V was clipped by 4 bases and J by 3 bases, with 10 bases between them. CDR1 and CDR2 from the germline V gene are SGHRS and YFSETQ.

In this sample, this clonotype turned up a few times. The chain's CDR3 is CATSDGLIAKNIQYF. CDR3 sequence (DNA): TGTGCCACCAGTGATGGACTGATAGCCAAAAACATTCAGTACTTC. The gene calls are TRBV24-1 and TRBJ2-4; D might be TRBD2 (5 bases). Per the germline V gene, CDR1 is KGHDR and CDR2 is SFDVKD. This CDR3 region has 15 residues. V gave up 3 bases and J gave up 0 bases, with 8 bases separating them.

This clonotype was seen a handful of times. This rearrangement joins TRBV6-1 to TRBJ2-7; D is uncertain. The CDR3 runs 11 residues. V lost 8 bases to trimming and J lost 3 bases, with 8 bases between them. The germline V gene has CDR1 MNHNS and CDR2 SASEGT. The CDR3 here is CASADHYEQYF. Here the CDR3 DNA reads TGTGCCAGCGCTGACCACTACGAGCAGTACTTC.

CDR3 nucleotide sequence: TGTGCCAGCACCCCCGAGGGGGCAAGGAACACTGAAGCTTTCTTT. It yields the protein CASTPEGARNTEAFF. This chain connects TRBV9 to TRBJ1-1, with 7 bases lining up with TRBD1. CDR1 and CDR2 from the germline V gene are SGDLS and YYNGEE. This CDR3 has 15 residues. V lost 6 bases and J lost 1; bases outside the gene matches: 9.

The genes are TRBV7-6 and TRBJ2-1; D tentatively fits TRBD1 or TRBD2 (5 bases each). This CDR3 is 16 amino acids long. V lost 0 bases and J lost 3, with 12 bases in between. Germline V lookup: CDR1 SGHVS, CDR2 FNYEAQ. The CDR3 DNA sequence: TGTGCCAGCAGCTTAGCGCAGGGTGGGGGCTACAATGAGCAGTTCTTC. Translating gives CASSLAQGGGYNEQFF.

This clonotype was seen only a few times. The V and J genes are TRBV7-3 and TRBJ2-1; 7 nucleotides agree with TRBD2. V dropped 2 bases and J dropped 0; count of bases not matched to a gene: 4. This CDR3 is 16 amino acids long. The germline V gene has CDR1 SGHTA and CDR2 FQGTGA. Here the CDR3 reads CASSLVGGSSYNEQFF. CDR3 DNA: TGTGCCAGCAGCTTAGTCGGCGGGAGCTCCTACAATGAGCAGTTCTTC.

This clonotype has ten or more counts. The rearrangement links TRBV27 to TRBJ2-7; D is unresolved. Germline V gene lookup returns CDR1 MNHEY and CDR2 SMNVEV (reference sequence). Trimming pared 3 bases from V and 1 base from J, leaving 7 bases between. This CDR3 spans 13 amino acids. CDR3 amino acids: CASSFTPSYEQYF. CDR3 nucleotides: TGTGCCAGCAGTTTCACACCGTCCTACGAGCAGTACTTC.

This chain connects TRBV29-1 to TRBJ2-3; D is uncertain. The V gene lost 0 bases and the J gene lost 1 base, with 11 bases spanning the gap. Per germline, CDR1 SQVTM and CDR2 ANQGSEA. The CDR3 length is 15 residues. In DNA, the CDR3 is TGCAGCGTTGAAGATGGAGACTGGCGCACAGATACGCAGTATTTT. Translation: CSVEDGDWRTDTQYF.

Regarding this clonotype: The junction shows a germline mismatch at one end, possibly a read error. CDR3 in amino acids: CSARGGAGQETQYF. The CDR3 nucleotides are TGCAGTGCCAGAGGAGGGGCAGGGCAAGAGACCCAGTACTTC. The chain has TRBV20-1 and TRBJ2-5; D may be TRBD2 (6 bases). The CDR3 is 14 residues long. CDR1 is DFQATT, CDR2 SNEGSKA, per germline (reference sequence).

This clonotype was seen at least ten times. The chain is built from TRBV5-6 and TRBJ2-1; D is possibly TRBD2 (5 bases). Germline V gives CDR1 SGHDT, CDR2 YYEEEE. The V and J ends lost 0 bases and 8 bases respectively, with 12 bases between them. The CDR3 sequence is 14 residues long. The CDR3 DNA reads TGTGCCAGCAGCTTGGGACCACTGGAGGATGAGCAGTTCTTC. Encoded protein: CASSLGPLEDEQFF.

This clonotype came up many times. The CDR3 nucleotides read TGTGCCAGCAGTTTTGGGACACTCAATGGCTACACCTTC. This codes for CASSFGTLNGYTF. The J gene is TRBJ1-2, the V gene TRBV27; D possibly corresponds to TRBD1 (6 bases). The CDR3 runs 13 residues. The germline V gene encodes CDR1 MNHEY and CDR2 SMNVEV (reference sequence). V lost 3 bases and J lost 6, with 11 bases in between.

This clonotype was detected a few times. The rearrangement uses TRBV3-1 and TRBJ2-1; D ambiguous. With 5 bases removed from V and 3 bases from J, the gap between germline ends came to 8 bases. Germline CDR1 reads LGHDT; CDR2 reads YNNKEL (reference sequence). The CDR3 sequence is 13 residues long. In DNA, the CDR3 is TGTGCCAGCAGCGCCCTGAACTACAATGAGCAGTTCTTC. It encodes CASSALNYNEQFF.

V is TRBV20-1 and J is TRBJ2-5; a possible D gene is TRBD1 (5 bases). Per germline, CDR1 DFQATT and CDR2 SNEGSKA (reference sequence). This CDR3 is 15 amino acids long. V was pared by 2 bases and J by 5 bases, with 18 bases between. CDR3 coding DNA: TGCAGTGCTAGATCTCCTCAGGGCCCCGGGGAGACCCAGTACTTC. It translates to CSARSPQGPGETQYF.

This chain joins TRBV20-1 and TRBJ2-5; perhaps TRBD2 as D (7 bases). V was clipped by 1 base and J by 7 bases, with 16 bases between them. CDR3 length: 14 residues. The germline CDR1 and CDR2 sequences are DFQATT and SNEGSKA (reference sequence). CDR3 region: CSARVLAATGTQYF. CDR3 DNA sequence: TGCAGTGCTAGAGTGCTAGCGGCGACAGGGACCCAGTACTTC.